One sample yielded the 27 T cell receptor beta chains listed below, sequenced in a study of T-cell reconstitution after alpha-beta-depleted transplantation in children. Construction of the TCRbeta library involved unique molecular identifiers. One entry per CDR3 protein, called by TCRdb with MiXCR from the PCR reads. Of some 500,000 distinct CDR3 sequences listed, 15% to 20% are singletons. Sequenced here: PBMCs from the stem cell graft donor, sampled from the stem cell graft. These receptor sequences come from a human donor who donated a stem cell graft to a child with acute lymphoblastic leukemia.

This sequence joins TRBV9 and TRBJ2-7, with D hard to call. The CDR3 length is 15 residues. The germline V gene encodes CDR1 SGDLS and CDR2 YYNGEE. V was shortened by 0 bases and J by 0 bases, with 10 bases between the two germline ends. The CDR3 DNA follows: TGTGCCAGCAGCGTAGACGGATCAAGCTCCTACGAGCAGTACTTC. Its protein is CASSVDGSSSYEQYF.

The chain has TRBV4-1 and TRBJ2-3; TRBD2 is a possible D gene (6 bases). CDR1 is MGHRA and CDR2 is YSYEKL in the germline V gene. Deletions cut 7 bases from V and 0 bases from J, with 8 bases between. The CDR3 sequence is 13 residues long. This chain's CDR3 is CASKEGSTDTQYF. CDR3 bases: TGCGCCAGCAAGGAGGGGAGCACAGATACGCAGTATTTT.

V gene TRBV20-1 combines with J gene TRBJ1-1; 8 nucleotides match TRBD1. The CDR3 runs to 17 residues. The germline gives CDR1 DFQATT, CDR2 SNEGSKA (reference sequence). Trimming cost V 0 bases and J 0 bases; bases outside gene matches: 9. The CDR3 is CSARDHGTGVMNTEAFF. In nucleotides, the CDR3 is TGCAGTGCTAGAGATCATGGGACAGGCGTAATGAACACTGAAGCTTTCTTT.

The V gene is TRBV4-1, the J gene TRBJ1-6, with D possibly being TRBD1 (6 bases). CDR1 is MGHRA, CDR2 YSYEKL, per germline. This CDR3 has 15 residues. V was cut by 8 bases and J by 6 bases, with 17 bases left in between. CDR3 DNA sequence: TGCGCCAGCCGAGCAACAGGGCCTACTAATTCACCCCTCCACTTT. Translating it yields CASRATGPTNSPLHF.

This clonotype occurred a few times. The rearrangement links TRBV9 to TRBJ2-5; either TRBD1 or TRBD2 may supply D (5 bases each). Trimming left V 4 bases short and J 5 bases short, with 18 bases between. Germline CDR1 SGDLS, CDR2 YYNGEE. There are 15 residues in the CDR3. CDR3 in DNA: TGTGCCAGCAGCCCCGGGACGAACCGCAGGGAGACCCAGTACTTC. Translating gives CASSPGTNRRETQYF.

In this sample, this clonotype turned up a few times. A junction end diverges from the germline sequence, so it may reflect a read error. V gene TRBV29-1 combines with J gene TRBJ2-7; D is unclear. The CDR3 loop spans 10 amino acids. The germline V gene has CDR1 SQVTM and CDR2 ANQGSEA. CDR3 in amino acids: CSVEADEQYF. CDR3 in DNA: TGCAGCGTGGAAGCAGACGAGCAGTACTTC.

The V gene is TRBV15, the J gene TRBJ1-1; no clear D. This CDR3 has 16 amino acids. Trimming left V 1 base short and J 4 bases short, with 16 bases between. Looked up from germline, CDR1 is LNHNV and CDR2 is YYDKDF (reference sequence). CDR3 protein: CATSRGKGEQSTEAFF. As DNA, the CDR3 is TGTGCCACCAGCAGAGGAAAAGGAGAACAGTCCACTGAAGCTTTCTTT.

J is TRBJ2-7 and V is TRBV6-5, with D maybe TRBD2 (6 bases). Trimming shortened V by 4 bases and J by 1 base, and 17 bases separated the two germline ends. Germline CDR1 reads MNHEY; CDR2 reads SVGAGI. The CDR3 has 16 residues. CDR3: CASSSRDRDGSYEQYF. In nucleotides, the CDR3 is TGTGCCAGCAGTTCGCGGGATAGGGACGGATCCTACGAGCAGTACTTC.

CDR3: CASRWGAYTEAFF. The CDR3 nucleotides are TGTGCCAGCAGATGGGGGGCCTACACTGAAGCTTTCTTT. The V call is TRBV7-9, the J call TRBJ1-1, with a weak D call TRBD1 (6 bases). The CDR3 has 13 residues. Trimming left V 6 bases short and J 3 bases short, with 11 bases between. Germline-derived CDR1 and CDR2 are SEHNR and FQNEAQ (reference sequence).

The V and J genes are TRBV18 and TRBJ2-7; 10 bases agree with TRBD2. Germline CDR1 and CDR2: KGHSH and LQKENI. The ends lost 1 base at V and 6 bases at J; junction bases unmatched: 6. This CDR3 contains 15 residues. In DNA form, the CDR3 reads TGTGCCAGCTCACCACGGCTAGCGGGAGTAGGCGAGCAGTACTTC. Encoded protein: CASSPRLAGVGEQYF. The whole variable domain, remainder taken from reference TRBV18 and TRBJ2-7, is NAGVMQNPRHLVRRRGQEARLRCSPMKGHSHVYWYRQLPEEGLKFMVYLQKENIIDESGMPKERFSAEFPKEGPSILRIQQVVRGDSAAYFCASSPRLAGVGEQYFGPGTRLTVT.

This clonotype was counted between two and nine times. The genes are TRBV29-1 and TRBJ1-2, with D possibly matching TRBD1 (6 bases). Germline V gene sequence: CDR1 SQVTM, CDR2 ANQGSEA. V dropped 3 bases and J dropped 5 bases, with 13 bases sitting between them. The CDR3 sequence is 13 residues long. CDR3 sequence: CSVDPRDMYGYTF. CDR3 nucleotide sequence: TGCAGCGTTGACCCCCGGGACATGTATGGCTACACCTTC.

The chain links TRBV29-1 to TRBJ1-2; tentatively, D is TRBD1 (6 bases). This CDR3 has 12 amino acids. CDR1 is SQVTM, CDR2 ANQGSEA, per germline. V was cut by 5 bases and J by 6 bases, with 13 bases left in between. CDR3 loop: CSVTTGTHGYTF. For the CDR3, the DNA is TGCAGCGTTACAACAGGGACCCATGGCTACACCTTC.

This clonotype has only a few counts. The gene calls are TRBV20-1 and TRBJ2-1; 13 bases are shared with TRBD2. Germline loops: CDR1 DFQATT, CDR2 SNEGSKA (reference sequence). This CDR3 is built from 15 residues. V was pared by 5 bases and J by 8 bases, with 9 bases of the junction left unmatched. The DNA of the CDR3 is TGCAGTGCTGAAAAACTAGCGGGAGGGTTTGATGAGCAGTTCTTC. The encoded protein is CSAEKLAGGFDEQFF.

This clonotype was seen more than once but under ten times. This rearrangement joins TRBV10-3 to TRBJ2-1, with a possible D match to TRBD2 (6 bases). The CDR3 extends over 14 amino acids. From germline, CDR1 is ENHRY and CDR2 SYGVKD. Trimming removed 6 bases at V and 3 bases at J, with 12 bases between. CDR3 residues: CAISASEVYNEQFF. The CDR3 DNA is TGTGCCATCAGCGCTAGCGAGGTCTACAATGAGCAGTTCTTC.

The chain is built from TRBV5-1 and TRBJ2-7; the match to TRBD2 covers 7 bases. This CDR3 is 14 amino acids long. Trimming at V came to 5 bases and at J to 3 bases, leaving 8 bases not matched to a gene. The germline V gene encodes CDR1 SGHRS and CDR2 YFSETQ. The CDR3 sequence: CASRTGGWVYEQYF. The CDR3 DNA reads TGCGCCAGCAGGACGGGGGGATGGGTCTACGAGCAGTACTTC. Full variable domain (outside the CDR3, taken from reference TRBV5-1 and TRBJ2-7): KAGVTQTPRYLIKTRGQQVTLSCSPISGHRSVSWYQQTPGQGLQFLFEYFSETQRNKGNFPGRFSGRQFSNSRSEMNVSTLELGDSALYLCASRTGGWVYEQYFGPGTRLTVT.

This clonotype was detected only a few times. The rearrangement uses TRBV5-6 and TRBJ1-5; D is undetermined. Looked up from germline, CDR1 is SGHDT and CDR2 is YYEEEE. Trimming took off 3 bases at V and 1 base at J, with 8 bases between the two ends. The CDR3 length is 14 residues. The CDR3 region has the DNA TGTGCCAGCAGCTCCGTCGAGAGCAATCAGCCCCAGCATTTT. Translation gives CASSSVESNQPQHF. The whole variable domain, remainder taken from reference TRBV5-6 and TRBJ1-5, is DAGVTQSPTHLIKTRGQQVTLRCSPKSGHDTVSWYQQALGQGPQFIFQYYEEEERQRGNFPDRFSGHQFPNYSSELNVNALLLGDSALYLCASSSVESNQPQHFGDGTRLSIL.

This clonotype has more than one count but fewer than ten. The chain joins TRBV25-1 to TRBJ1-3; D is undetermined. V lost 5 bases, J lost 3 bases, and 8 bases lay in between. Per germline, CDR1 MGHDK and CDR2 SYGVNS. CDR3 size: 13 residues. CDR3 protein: CASSLQSGNTIYF. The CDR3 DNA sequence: TGTGCCAGCAGTCTCCAAAGTGGAAACACCATATATTTT.

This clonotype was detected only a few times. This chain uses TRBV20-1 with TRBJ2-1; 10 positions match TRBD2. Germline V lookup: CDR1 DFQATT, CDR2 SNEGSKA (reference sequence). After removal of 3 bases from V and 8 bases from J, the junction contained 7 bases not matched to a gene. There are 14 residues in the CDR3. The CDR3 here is CSASPSGSNDEQFF. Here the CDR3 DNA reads TGCAGTGCTAGCCCTAGCGGGAGTAACGATGAGCAGTTCTTC.

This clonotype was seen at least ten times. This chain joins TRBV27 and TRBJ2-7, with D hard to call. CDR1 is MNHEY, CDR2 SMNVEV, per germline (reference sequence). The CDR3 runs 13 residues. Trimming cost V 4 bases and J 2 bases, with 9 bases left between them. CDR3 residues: CASSSGLTYEQYF. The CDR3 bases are TGTGCCAGCAGTTCCGGGCTTACCTACGAGCAGTACTTC.

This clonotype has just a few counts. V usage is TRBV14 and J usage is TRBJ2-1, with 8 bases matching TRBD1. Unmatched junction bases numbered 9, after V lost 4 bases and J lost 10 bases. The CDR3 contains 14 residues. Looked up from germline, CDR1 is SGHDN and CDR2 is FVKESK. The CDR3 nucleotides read TGTGCCAGCAGCCGCCGGGACAGGCTTTCGGAGCAGTTCTTC. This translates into CASSRRDRLSEQFF.

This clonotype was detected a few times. CDR3 in DNA: TGTGCCAGCAGCGTAGTGGACGGCTACGAGCAGTACTTC. Encoded protein: CASSVVDGYEQYF. The chain joins TRBV9 to TRBJ2-7; unclear D gene. Trimming took off 0 bases at V and 3 bases at J, with 7 bases between the two ends. This CDR3 spans 13 amino acids. Germline V CDR1 and CDR2: SGDLS, YYNGEE.

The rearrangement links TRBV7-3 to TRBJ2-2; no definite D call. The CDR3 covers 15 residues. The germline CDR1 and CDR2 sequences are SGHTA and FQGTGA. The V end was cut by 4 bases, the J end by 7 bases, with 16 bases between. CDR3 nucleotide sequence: TGTGCCAGCAGCTCCCCTGAGTACCGTGGCGGGGAGCTGTTTTTT. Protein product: CASSSPEYRGGELFF. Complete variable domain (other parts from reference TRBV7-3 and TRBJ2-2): GAGVSQTPSNKVTEKGKYVELRCDPISGHTALYWYRQSLGQGPEFLIYFQGTGAADDSGLPNDRFFAVRPEGSVSTLKIQRTERGDSAVYLCASSSPEYRGGELFFGEGSRLTVL.

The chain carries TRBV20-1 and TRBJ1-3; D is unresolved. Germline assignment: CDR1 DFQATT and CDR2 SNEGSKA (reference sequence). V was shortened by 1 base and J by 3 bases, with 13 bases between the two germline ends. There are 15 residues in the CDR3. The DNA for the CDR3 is TGCAGTGCTAGAGGGGCCCCGGGAGGTGGAAACACCATATATTTT. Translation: CSARGAPGGGNTIYF.

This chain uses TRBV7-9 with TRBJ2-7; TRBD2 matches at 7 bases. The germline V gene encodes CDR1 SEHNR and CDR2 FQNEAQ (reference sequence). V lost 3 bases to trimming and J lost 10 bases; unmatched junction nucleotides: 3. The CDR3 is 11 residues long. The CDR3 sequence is CASSFGTTQYF. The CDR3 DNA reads TGTGCCAGCAGCTTTGGGACTACCCAGTACTTC.

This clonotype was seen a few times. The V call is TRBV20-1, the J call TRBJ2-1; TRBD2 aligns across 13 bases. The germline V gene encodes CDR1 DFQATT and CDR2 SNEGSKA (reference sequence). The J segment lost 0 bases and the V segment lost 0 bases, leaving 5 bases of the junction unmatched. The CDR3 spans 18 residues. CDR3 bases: TGCAGTGCTAGAGATCTGACTAGCGGGGGGAGCTCCTACAATGAGCAGTTCTTC. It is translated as CSARDLTSGGSSYNEQFF.

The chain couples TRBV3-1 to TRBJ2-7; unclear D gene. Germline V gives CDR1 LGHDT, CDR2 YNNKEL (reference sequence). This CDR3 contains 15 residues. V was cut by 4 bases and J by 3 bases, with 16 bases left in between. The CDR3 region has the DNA TGTGCCAGCAGCCTTACCGGGTCTTTCAACTACGAGCAGTACTTC. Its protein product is CASSLTGSFNYEQYF.

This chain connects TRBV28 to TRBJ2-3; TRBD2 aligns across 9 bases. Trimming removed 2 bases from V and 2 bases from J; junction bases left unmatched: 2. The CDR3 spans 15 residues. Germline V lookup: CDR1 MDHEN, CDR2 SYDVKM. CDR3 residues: CASSLLAGLTDTQYF. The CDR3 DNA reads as TGTGCCAGCAGTTTACTAGCGGGGCTCACAGATACGCAGTATTTT.